The 13 T cell receptor beta chains below come from one sample, sequenced in a study of T cell responses to AZD1222 COVID-19 vaccine. Profiling relied on immunoSEQ multiplex PCR, and the TCRdb table lists in-frame clones only, not all of them. The table includes some 140,000 clones, around nine tenths detected once. The specimen was peripheral blood, collected on day 0 of AZD1222 vaccination. These receptors were taken from an adult in good health.

The J gene is TRBJ2-7, the V gene TRBV30, with TRBD2 as a possible D gene (5 bases). The CDR3 spans 13 residues. Germline assignment: CDR1 GTSNPN and CDR2 SVGIG (reference sequence). Between the trimmed V and J ends, which lost 4 bases and 3 bases, there was a span of 13 bases. CDR3 residues: CAWMSPGYYEQYF. The CDR3, as DNA: TGTGCCTGGATGTCGCCGGGATACTACGAGCAGTACTTC.

The chain employs TRBV6-2 or TRBV6-3 and TRBJ2-1; unclear D gene. This CDR3 has 11 amino acids. CDR1 and CDR2 (germline): MNHEY, SVGEGT. Trimming removed 5 bases from V and 8 bases from J, with 7 bases in between. CDR3 DNA: TGTGCCAGCAGTCGTCTACATGAGCAGTTCTTC. This codes for CASSRLHEQFF.

The V call is TRBV19, the J call TRBJ2-5, with D tentatively TRBD1 (7 bases). V gave up 3 bases and J gave up 6 bases, with 20 bases separating them. The CDR3 totals 16 residues. Per the germline V gene, CDR1 is LNHDA and CDR2 is SQIVND (reference sequence). The CDR3 sequence is CASSMGRTGGGQTQYF. CDR3 sequence (DNA): TGTGCCAGTAGTATGGGCAGGACAGGAGGGGGACAGACCCAGTACTTC.

The chain uses TRBV11-3 and TRBJ1-2, with D possibly TRBD1 on 5 matching bases. V gave up 5 bases and J gave up 2 bases, with 15 bases separating them. The CDR3 has 15 residues. CDR1 is SGHNT, CDR2 YENEEA, per germline. CDR3 DNA sequence: TGTGCCAGCAGCCACCCCCAGGCAGGGAACTATGGCTACACCTTC. It translates to CASSHPQAGNYGYTF. The full variable domain, its missing parts supplied by reference TRBV11-3 and TRBJ1-2, is EAGVVQSPRYKIIEKKQPVAFWCNPISGHNTLYWYLQNLGQGPELLIRYENEEAVDDSQLPKDRFSAERLKGVDSTLKIQPAELGDSAVYLCASSHPQAGNYGYTFGSGTRLTVV.

This chain links TRBV7-2 with TRBJ2-3; D uncertain. Trimming stripped 0 bases from V and 4 bases from J, with 11 bases between. Germline assignment: CDR1 SGHTA and CDR2 FQGNSA. This CDR3 is built from 15 residues. CDR3 DNA: TGTGCCAGCAGCTTAGCAGGGTCGATGGCAGATACGCAGTATTTT. Encoded protein: CASSLAGSMADTQYF.

The V call is TRBV6-5, the J call TRBJ1-2; D possibly corresponds to TRBD1 (6 bases). The germline gives CDR1 MNHEY, CDR2 SVGAGI. This CDR3 contains 13 residues. V dropped 6 bases and J dropped 3 bases, with 11 bases sitting between them. CDR3 sequence reads: CASRYPGDYGYTF. DNA of the CDR3: TGTGCCAGCAGATATCCAGGGGACTATGGCTACACCTTC.

J is TRBJ1-5 and V is TRBV7-9; D is possibly TRBD1 (5 bases). Germline CDR1 SEHNR, CDR2 FQNEAQ (reference sequence). The ends were cut back, 1 base at V and 6 bases at J, with 13 bases in the middle. The CDR3 length is 15 residues. CDR3 DNA sequence: TGTGCCAGCAGCTTAGAAGGGGCTCGGCCTCAGCCCCAGCATTTT. This gives the protein CASSLEGARPQPQHF.

The CDR3 is CASSEGRGRSSPLHF. The CDR3 DNA sequence: TGTGCCAGCAGTGAAGGGCGGGGTAGGTCTTCACCCCTCCACTTT. The genes are TRBV2 and TRBJ1-6, with D hard to call. Trimming left V 1 base short and J 9 bases short, with 13 bases between. Germline values: CDR1 SNHLY, CDR2 FYNNEI. The CDR3 sequence is 15 residues long.

The V gene is TRBV6-2 or TRBV6-3, the J gene TRBJ1-5; no firm D call. Germline CDR1 reads MNHEY; CDR2 reads SVGEGT. The CDR3 length is 16 residues. V lost 2 bases, J lost 1 base, and 12 bases lay in between. The CDR3 nucleotides are TGTGCCAGCAGTTACGAGATTGGCAAAAGCAATCAGCCCCAGCATTTT. Translation: CASSYEIGKSNQPQHF.

J is TRBJ1-2 and V is TRBV4-2, with D possibly TRBD1 on 5 matching bases. V lost 4 bases and J 6 bases, leaving 21 bases between the germline ends. CDR1 and CDR2 from the germline V gene are LGHNA and YNFKEQ. This CDR3 has 16 amino acids. The CDR3: CASSPGPGGFENGYTF. CDR3 nucleotide sequence: TGTGCCAGCAGCCCCGGGCCCGGGGGATTCGAGAATGGCTACACCTTC.

The rearrangement joins TRBV9 to TRBJ2-3, with D possibly matching TRBD2 (5 bases). Germline V lookup: CDR1 SGDLS, CDR2 YYNGEE. V lost 1 base and J lost 4, with 13 bases in between. The CDR3 covers 15 residues. CDR3 residues: CASSVRSGGPDTQYF. CDR3 sequence (DNA): TGTGCCAGCAGCGTACGGAGCGGTGGGCCAGATACGCAGTATTTT. Based on the CDR3 plus reference TRBV9 and TRBJ2-3, the full variable domain is DSGVTQTPKHLITATGQRVTLRCSPRSGDLSVYWYQQSLDQGLQFLIQYYNGEERAKGNILERFSAQQFPDLHSELNLSSLELGDSALYFCASSVRSGGPDTQYFGPGTRLTVL.

V gene TRBV18 combines with J gene TRBJ2-3; 8 positions match TRBD1. The CDR3 contains 15 residues. The ends lost 5 bases at V and 5 bases at J; junction bases unmatched: 9. Per germline, CDR1 KGHSH and CDR2 LQKENI. The CDR3 DNA reads as TGTGCCAGCTCAATAACGGACAGGGCTGGAGATACGCAGTATTTT. This sequence encodes CASSITDRAGDTQYF.

The chain links TRBV24-1 to TRBJ2-3, with D maybe TRBD2 (6 bases). The CDR3 runs 17 residues. V was shortened by 5 bases and J by 2 bases, with 19 bases between the two germline ends. CDR1 and CDR2 (germline): KGHDR, SFDVKD. The CDR3 nucleotides read TGTGCCACCAGTGGGGCCGCCGGGGGATTGGACACAGATACGCAGTATTTT. Protein product: CATSGAAGGLDTDTQYF.